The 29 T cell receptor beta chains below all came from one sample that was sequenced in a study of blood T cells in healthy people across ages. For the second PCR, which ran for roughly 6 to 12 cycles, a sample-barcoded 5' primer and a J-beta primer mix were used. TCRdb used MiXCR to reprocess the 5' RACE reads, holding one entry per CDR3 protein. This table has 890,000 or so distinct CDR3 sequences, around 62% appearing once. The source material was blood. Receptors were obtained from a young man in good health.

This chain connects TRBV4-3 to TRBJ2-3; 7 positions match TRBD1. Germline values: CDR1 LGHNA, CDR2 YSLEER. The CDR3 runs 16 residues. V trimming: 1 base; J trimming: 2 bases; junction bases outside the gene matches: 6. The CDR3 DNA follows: TGCGCCAGCAGCCAAGCGACAGGGCCGTACACAGATACGCAGTATTTT. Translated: CASSQATGPYTDTQYF.

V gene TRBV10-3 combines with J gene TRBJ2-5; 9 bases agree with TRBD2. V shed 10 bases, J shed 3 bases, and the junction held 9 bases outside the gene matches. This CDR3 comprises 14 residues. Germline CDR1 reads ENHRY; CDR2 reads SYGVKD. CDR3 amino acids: CASTGSGGEETQYF. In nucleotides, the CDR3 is TGTGCCAGCACTGGTAGCGGGGGAGAAGAGACCCAGTACTTC.

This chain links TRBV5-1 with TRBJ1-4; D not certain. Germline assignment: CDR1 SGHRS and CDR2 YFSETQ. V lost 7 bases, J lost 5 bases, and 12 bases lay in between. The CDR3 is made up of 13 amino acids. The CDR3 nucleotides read TGCGCCAGCCCGCTGCGGCCCAATGAAAAACTGTTTTTT. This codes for CASPLRPNEKLFF.

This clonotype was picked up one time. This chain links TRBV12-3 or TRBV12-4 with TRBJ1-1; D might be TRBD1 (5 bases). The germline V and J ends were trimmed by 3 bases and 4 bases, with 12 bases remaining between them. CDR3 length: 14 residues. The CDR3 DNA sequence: TGTGCCAGCAGTTTGATGGGACTGGGCACTGAAGCTTTCTTT. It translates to CASSLMGLGTEAFF.

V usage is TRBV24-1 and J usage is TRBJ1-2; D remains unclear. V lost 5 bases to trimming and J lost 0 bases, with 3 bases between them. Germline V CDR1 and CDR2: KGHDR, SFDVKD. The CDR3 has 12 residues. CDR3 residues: CATSATNYGYTF. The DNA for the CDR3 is TGTGCCACCAGTGCTACTAACTATGGCTACACCTTC.

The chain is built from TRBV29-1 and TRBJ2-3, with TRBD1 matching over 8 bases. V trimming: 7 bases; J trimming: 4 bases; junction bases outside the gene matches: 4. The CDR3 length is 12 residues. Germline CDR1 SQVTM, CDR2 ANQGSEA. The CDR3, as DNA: TGCAGCGCCAGACAGGGGTCAGATACGCAGTATTTT. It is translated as CSARQGSDTQYF.

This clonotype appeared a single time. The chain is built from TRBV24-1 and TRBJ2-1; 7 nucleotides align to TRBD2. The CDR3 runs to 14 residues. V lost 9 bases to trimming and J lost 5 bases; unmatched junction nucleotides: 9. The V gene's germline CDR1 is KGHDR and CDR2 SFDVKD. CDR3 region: CATDSGGTNNEQFF. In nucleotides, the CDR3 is TGTGCCACCGACTCGGGGGGTACAAACAATGAGCAGTTCTTC.

The CDR3 coding sequence is TGTGCCAGCAGTCTTGACAGGGTGTCCTACAATGAGCAGTTCTTC. The encoded protein is CASSLDRVSYNEQFF. The V call is TRBV27, the J call TRBJ2-1; 7 bases are a match to TRBD1. This CDR3 is 15 amino acids long. Germline V gene data show CDR1 as MNHEY and CDR2 as SMNVEV (reference sequence). The ends lost 5 bases at V and 1 base at J; junction bases unmatched: 5.

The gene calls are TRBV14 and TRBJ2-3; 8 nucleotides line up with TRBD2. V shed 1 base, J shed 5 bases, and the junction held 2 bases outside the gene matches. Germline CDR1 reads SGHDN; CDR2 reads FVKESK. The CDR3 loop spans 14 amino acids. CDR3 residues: CASSQGGGLDTQYF. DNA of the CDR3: TGTGCCAGCAGCCAAGGCGGGGGGCTAGATACGCAGTATTTT. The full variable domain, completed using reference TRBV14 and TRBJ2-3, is EAGVTQFPSHSVIEKGQTVTLRCDPISGHDNLYWYRRVMGKEIKFLLHFVKESKQDESGMPNNRFLAERTGGTYSTLKVQPAELEDSGVYFCASSQGGGLDTQYFGPGTRLTVL.

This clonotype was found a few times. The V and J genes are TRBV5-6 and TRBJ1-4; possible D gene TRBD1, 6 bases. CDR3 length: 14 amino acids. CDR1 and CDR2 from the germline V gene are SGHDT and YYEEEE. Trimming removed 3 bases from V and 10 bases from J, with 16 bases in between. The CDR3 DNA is TGTGCCAGCAGCTCCGGGACACGAGGGGGAAAACTGTTTTTT. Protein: CASSSGTRGGKLFF.

In DNA form, the CDR3 reads TGTGCCAGCAGCCAAGAACTAGCGGGGACCTACAATGAGCAGTTCTTC. Protein: CASSQELAGTYNEQFF. V usage is TRBV3-1 and J usage is TRBJ2-1; TRBD2 matches at 10 bases. V lost 0 bases, J lost 2 bases, and 1 base stayed unmatched. The germline gives CDR1 LGHDT, CDR2 YNNKEL (reference sequence). The CDR3 sequence is 16 residues long.

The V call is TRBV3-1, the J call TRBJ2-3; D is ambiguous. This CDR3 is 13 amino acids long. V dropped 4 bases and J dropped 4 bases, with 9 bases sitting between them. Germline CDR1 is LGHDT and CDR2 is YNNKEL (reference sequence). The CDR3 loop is CASSLPMADTQYF. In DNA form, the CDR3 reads TGTGCCAGCAGCCTCCCTATGGCAGATACGCAGTATTTT.

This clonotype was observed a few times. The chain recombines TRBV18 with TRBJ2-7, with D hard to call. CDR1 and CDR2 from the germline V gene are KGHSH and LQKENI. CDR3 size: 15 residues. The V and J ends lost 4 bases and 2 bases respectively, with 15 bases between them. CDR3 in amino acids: CASSLRAPTAYEQYF. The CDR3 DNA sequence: TGTGCCAGCTCACTCCGGGCACCCACCGCCTACGAGCAGTACTTC.

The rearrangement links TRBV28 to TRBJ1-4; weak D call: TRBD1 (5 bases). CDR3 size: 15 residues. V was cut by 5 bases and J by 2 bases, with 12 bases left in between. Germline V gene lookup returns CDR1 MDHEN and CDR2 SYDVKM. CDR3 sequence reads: CASSARDSTNEKLFF. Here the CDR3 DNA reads TGTGCCAGCAGTGCCCGGGACTCGACTAATGAAAAACTGTTTTTT.

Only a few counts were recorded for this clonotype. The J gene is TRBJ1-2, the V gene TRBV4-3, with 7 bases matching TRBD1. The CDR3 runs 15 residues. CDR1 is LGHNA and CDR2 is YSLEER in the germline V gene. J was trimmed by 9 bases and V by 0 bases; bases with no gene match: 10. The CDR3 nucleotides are TGCGCCAGCAGCCAAGACCTAACAGTGGGACAGAGCTACACCTTC. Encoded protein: CASSQDLTVGQSYTF.

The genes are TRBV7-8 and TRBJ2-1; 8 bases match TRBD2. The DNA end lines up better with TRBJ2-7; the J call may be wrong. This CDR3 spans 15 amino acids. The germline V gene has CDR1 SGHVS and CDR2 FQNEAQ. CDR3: CASSLSGGEYNEQYF. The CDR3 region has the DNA TGTGCCAGCAGCCTGTCCGGGGGGGAATACAATGAGCAGTACTTC.

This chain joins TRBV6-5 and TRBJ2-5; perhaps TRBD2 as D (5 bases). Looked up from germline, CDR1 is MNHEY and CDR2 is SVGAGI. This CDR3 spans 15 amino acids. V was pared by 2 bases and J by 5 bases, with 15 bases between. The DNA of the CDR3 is TGTGCCAGCAGTTACGGGATGGCCCGCGGGGAGACCCAGTACTTC. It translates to CASSYGMARGETQYF.

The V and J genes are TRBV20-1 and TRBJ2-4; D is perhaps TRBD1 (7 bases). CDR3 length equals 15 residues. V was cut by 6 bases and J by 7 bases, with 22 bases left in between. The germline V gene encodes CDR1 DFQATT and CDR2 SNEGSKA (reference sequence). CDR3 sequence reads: CSAQGGWGAGNIQYF. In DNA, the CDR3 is TGCAGTGCCCAGGGGGGCTGGGGGGCGGGGAACATTCAGTACTTC.

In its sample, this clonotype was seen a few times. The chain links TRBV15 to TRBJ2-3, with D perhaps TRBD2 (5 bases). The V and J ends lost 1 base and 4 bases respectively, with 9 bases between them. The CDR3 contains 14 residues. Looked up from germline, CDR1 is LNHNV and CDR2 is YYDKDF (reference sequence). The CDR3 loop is CATSRGEGADTQYF. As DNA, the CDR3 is TGTGCCACCAGCAGAGGTGAGGGCGCAGATACGCAGTATTTT.

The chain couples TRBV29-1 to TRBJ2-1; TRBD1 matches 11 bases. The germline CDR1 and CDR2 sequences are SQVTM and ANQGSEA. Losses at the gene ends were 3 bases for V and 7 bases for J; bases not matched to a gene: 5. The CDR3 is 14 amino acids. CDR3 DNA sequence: TGCAGCGTTGATCGGACAGGGGGCGGGAATGAGCAGTTCTTC. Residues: CSVDRTGGGNEQFF.

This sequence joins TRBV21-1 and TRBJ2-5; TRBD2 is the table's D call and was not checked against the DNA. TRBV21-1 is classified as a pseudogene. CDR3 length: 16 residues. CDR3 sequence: CASISRGTVGGETQYF. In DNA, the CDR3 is TGTGCCAGCATCTCCCGCGGCACTGTGGGCGGAGAGACCCAGTACTTC.

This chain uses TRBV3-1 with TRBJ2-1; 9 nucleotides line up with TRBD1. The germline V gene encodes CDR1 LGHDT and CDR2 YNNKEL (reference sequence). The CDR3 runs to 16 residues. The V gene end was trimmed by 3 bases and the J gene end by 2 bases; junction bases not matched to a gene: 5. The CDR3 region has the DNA TGTGCCAGCAGCCATGGGACAGGGACTCCCTACAATGAGCAGTTCTTC. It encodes CASSHGTGTPYNEQFF.

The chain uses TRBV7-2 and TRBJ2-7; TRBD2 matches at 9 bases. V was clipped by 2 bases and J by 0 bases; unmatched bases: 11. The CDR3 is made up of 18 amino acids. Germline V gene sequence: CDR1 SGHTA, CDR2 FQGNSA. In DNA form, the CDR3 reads TGTGCCAGCAGCTTATCCCCTAGCGGGGATTCTATCTCCTACGAGCAGTACTTC. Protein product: CASSLSPSGDSISYEQYF.

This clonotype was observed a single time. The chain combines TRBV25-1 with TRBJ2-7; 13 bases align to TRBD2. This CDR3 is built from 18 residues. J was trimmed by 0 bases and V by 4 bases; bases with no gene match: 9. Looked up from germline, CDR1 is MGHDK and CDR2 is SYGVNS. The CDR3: CASSGEGLAGAFSYEQYF. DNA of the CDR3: TGTGCCAGCAGTGGGGAAGGACTAGCGGGGGCCTTCTCCTACGAGCAGTACTTC.

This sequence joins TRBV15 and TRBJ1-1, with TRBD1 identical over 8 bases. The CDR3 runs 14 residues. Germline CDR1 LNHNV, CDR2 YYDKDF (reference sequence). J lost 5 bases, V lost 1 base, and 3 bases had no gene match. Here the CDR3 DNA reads TGTGCCACCAGCAGAGGGACAGGGAGGACTGAAGCTTTCTTT. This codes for CATSRGTGRTEAFF.

DNA of the CDR3: TGTGCCAGCAGTAGGGACACCCGATTGGGGTACGAGCAGTACTTC. It encodes CASSRDTRLGYEQYF. V and J are TRBV27 and TRBJ2-4; a possible D gene is TRBD1 (6 bases). The DNA matches TRBJ2-7 better at its end, which makes the J call doubtful. Per germline, CDR1 MNHEY and CDR2 SMNVEV (reference sequence). This CDR3 has 15 residues.

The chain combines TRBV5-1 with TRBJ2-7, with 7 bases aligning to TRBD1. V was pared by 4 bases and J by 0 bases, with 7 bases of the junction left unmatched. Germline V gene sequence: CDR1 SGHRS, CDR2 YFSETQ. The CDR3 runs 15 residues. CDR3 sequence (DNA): TGCGCCAGCAGCCTGGGACAGTGGAGCTCCTACGAGCAGTACTTC. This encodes CASSLGQWSSYEQYF.

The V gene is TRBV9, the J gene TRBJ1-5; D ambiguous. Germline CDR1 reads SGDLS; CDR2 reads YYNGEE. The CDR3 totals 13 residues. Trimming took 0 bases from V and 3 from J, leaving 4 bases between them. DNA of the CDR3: TGTGCCAGCAGCGTAGTACCCAATCAGCCCCAGCATTTT. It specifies CASSVVPNQPQHF.

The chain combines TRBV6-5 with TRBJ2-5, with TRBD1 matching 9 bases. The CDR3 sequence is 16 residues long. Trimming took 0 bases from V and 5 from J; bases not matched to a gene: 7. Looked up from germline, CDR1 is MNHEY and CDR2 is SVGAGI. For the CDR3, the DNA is TGTGCCAGCAGTTACTCCGGGACAGGGTCGGGGGAGACCCAGTACTTC. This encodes CASSYSGTGSGETQYF.